This paragraph reports one T cell receptor (beta chain). Its antigen is not known. This CDR3 has 17 residues. Trimming removed 5 bases from V and 7 bases from J; junction bases left unmatched: 15. Germline V lookup: CDR1 SGHVS, CDR2 FNYEAQ. Some clones are missing from TCRdb's copy, which holds only in-frame ones; the method was immunoSEQ multiplex PCR. The data contain about 4,000 clones, around 66% of them singletons. The sample comes from a study of tumor-infiltrating lymphocytes in localized non-small cell lung cancer. Study at large: Patients included smokers and never-smokers with various histologies, some sampled after neoadjuvant chemotherapy. Each patient gave resected tumor and non-adjacent uninvolved lung tissue.

Study findings and constraints: Tumors had more T cell infiltration than uninvolved lung, per TCRbeta sequencing and CD3 counts. Technical variation could not be separated from intratumor heterogeneity here.

The receptor's source is a human donor with non-small cell lung cancer. The material sequenced was uninvolved lung tissue not adjacent to the tumor. V usage is TRBV7-6 and J usage is TRBJ2-2, with 8 bases matching TRBD2. The CDR3 bases are TGTGCCAGCAGCCACCACTCCGGGACTAGATCTAGCGGGGAGCTGTTTTTT. It encodes CASSHHSGTRSSGELFF.